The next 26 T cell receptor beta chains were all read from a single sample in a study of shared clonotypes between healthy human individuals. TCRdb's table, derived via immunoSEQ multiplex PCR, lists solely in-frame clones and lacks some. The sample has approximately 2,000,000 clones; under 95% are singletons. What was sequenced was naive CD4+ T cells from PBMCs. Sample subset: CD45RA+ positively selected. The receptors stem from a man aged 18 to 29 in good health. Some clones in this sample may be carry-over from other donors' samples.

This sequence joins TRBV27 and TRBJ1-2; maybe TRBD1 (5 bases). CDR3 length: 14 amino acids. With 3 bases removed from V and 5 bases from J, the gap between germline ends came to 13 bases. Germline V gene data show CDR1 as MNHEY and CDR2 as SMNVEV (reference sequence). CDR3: CASSFRQNRYGYTF. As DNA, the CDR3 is TGTGCCAGCAGTTTCAGACAGAACCGATATGGCTACACCTTC.

In nucleotides, the CDR3 is TGTGCCAGTGGCAGGACAGACATCTACGAGCAGTACTTC. It codes for CASGRTDIYEQYF. This rearrangement joins TRBV6-1 to TRBJ2-7, with D perhaps TRBD1 (6 bases). The CDR3 length is 13 residues. V was cut by 9 bases and J by 3 bases, with 15 bases left in between. CDR1 is MNHNS, CDR2 SASEGT, per germline.

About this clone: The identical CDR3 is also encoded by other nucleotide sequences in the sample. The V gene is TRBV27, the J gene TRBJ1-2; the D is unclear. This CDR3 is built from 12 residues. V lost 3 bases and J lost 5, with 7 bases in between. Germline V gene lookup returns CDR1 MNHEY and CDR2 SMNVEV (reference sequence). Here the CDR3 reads CASSLRGYGYTF. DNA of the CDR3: TGTGCCAGCAGTTTGAGAGGATATGGCTACACCTTC.

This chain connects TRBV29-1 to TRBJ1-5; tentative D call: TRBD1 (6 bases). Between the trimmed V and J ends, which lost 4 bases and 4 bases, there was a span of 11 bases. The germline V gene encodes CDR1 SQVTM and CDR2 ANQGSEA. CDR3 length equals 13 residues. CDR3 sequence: CSVASGANQPQHF. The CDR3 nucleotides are TGCAGCGTTGCCTCAGGGGCAAATCAGCCCCAGCATTTT. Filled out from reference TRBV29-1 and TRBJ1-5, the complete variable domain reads SAVISQKPSRDICQRGTSLTIQCQVDSQVTMMFWYRQQPGQSLTLIATANQGSEATYESGFVIDKFPISRPNLTFSTLTVSNMSPEDSSIYLCSVASGANQPQHFGDGTRLSIL.

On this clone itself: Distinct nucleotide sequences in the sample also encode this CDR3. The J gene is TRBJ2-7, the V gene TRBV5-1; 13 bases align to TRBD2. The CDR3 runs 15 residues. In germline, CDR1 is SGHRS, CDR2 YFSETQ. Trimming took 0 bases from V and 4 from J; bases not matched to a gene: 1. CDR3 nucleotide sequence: TGCGCCAGCAGCTTGGGACTAGCGGGAGGATACGAGCAGTACTTC. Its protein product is CASSLGLAGGYEQYF.

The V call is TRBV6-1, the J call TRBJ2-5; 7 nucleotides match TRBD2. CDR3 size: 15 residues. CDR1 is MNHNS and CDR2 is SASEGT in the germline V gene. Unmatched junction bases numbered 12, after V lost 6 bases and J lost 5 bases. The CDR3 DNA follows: TGTGCCAGCAGCGTACTGAGCGGGGCCCCGGAGACCCAGTACTTC. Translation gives CASSVLSGAPETQYF.

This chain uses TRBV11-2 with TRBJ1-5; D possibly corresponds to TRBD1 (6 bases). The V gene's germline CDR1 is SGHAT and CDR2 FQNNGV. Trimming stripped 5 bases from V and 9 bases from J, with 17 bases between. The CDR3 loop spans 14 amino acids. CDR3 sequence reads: CASSPGDGLWPQHF. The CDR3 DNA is TGTGCCAGCAGCCCAGGGGACGGGCTATGGCCCCAGCATTTT.

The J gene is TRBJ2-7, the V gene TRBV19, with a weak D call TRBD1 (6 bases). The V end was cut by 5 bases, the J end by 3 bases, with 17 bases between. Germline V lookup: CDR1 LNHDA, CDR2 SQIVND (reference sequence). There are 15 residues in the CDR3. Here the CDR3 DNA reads TGTGCCAGTAGTGAAACAGGGTTGGCGTTCTACGAGCAGTACTTC. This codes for CASSETGLAFYEQYF. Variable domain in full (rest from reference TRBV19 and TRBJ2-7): DGGITQSPKYLFRKEGQNVTLSCEQNLNHDAMYWYRQDPGQGLRLIYYSQIVNDFQKGDIAEGYSVSREKKESFPLTVTSAQKNPTAFYLCASSETGLAFYEQYFGPGTRLTVT.

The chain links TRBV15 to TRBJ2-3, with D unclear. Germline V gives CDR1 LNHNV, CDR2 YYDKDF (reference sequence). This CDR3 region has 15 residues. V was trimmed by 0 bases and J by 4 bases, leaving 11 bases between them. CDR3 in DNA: TGTGCCACCAGCAGAGATAAGACCGGCTCAGATACGCAGTATTTT. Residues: CATSRDKTGSDTQYF.

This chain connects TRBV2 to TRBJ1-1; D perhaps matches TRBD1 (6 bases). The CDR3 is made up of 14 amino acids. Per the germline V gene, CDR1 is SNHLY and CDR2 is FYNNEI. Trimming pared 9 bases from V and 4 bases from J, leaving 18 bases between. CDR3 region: CASALQGIGTEAFF. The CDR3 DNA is TGTGCCAGTGCCTTACAGGGTATCGGCACTGAAGCTTTCTTT.

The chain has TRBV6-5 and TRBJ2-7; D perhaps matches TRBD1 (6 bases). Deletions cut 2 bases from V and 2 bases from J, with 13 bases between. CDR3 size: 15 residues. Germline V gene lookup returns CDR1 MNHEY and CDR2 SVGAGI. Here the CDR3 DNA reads TGTGCCAGCAGTTACCGTGACAGGTCTACCTACGAGCAGTACTTC. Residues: CASSYRDRSTYEQYF.

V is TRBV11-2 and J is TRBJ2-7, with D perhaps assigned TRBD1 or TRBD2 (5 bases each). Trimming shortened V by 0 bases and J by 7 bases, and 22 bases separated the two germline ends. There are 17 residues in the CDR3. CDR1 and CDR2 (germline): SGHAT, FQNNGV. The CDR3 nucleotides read TGTGCCAGCAGCTTAGATCAAGGGGACGGTTGGCTGAGAGAGCAGTACTTC. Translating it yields CASSLDQGDGWLREQYF.

CDR3: CASSPTGAGNTIYF. The DNA for the CDR3 is TGTGCCAGCAGCCCGACAGGGGCTGGAAACACCATATATTTT. This chain connects TRBV6-7 to TRBJ1-3; 8 nucleotides align to TRBD1. TRBV6-7 is an ORF, with its function uncertain. With V trimmed by 6 bases and J by 2 bases, 3 bases remained unmatched. The CDR3 consists of 14 residues.

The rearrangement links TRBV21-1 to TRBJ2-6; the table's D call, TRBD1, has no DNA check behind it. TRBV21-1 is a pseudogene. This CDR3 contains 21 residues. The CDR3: CASSKDRDILPALSGANVLTF. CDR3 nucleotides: TGTGCCAGCAGCAAAGACCGGGACATTCTCCCGGCCCTCTCTGGGGCCAACGTCCTGACTTTC.

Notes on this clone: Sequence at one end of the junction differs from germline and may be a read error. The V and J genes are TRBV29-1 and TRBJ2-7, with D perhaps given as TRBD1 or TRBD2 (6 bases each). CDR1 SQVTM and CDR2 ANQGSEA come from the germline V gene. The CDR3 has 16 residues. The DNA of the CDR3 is TGCAGCGTCGAAGTCCTGACAGGTTTCGGGACTTACGAGCAGTACTTC. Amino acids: CSVEVLTGFGTYEQYF.

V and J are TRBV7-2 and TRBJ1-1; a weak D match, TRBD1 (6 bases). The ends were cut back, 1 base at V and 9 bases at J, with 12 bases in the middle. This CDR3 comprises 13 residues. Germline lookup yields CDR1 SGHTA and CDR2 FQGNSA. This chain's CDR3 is CASSLEGGQKAFF. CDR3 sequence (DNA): TGTGCCAGCAGCTTAGAGGGGGGTCAGAAAGCTTTCTTT. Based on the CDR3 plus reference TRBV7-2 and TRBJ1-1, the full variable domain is GAGVSQSPSNKVTEKGKDVELRCDPISGHTALYWYRQSLGQGLEFLIYFQGNSAPDKSGLPSDRFSAERTGGSVSTLTIQRTQQEDSAVYLCASSLEGGQKAFFGQGTRLTVV.

CDR3 residues: CASSEPGTHRQFF. The CDR3 DNA is TGTGCCAGCAGTGAACCAGGGACACATCGGCAGTTCTTC. The chain has TRBV25-1 and TRBJ2-1, with TRBD1 as a possible D gene (6 bases). V dropped 2 bases and J dropped 12 bases, with 14 bases sitting between them. From germline, CDR1 is MGHDK and CDR2 SYGVNS. The CDR3 contains 13 residues.

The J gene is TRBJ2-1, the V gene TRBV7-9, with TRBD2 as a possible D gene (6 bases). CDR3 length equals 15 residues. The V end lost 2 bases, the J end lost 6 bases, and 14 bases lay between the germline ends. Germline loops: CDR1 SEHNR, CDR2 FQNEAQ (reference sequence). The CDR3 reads CASSLRRGGGNEQFF. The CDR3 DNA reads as TGTGCCAGCAGCTTAAGGCGGGGCGGCGGCAATGAGCAGTTCTTC.

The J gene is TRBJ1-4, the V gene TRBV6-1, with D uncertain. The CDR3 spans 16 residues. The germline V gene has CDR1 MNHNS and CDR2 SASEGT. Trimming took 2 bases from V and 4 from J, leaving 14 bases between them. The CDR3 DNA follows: TGTGCCAGCAGTGAATGGTCAGGACGGTTTAATGAAAAACTGTTTTTT. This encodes CASSEWSGRFNEKLFF.

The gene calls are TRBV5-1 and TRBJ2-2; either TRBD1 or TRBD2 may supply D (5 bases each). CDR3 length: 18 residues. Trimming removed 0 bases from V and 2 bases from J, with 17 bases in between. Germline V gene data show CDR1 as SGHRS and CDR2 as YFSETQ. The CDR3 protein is CASSLAPTGTFNTGELFF. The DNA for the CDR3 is TGCGCCAGCAGCTTGGCCCCGACCGGGACGTTTAACACCGGGGAGCTGTTTTTT.

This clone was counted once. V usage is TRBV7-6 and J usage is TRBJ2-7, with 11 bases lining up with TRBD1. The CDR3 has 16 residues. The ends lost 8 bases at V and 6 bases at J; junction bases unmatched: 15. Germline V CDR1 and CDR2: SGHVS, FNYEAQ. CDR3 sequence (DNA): TGTGCCAGCCACGGGACAGGGGGAAAGGGTTCGGGCGAGCAGTACTTC. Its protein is CASHGTGGKGSGEQYF. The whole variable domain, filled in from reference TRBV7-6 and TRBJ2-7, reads GAGVSQSPRYKVTKRGQDVALRCDPISGHVSLYWYRQALGQGPEFLTYFNYEAQQDKSGLPNDRFSAERPEGSISTLTIQRTEQRDSAMYRCASHGTGGKGSGEQYFGPGTRLTVT.

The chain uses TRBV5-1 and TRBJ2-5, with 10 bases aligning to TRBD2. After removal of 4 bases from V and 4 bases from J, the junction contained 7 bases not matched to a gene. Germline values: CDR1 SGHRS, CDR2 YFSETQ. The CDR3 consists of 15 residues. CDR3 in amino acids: CASSTASGGRETQYF. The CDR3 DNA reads TGCGCCAGCAGCACAGCTAGCGGGGGAAGAGAGACCCAGTACTTC.

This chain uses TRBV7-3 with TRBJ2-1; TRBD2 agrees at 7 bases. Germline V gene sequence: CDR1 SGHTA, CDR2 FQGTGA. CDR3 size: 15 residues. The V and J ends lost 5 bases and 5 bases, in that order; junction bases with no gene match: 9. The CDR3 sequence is CASSPREGANNEQFF. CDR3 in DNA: TGTGCCAGCAGCCCGAGGGAGGGAGCGAACAATGAGCAGTTCTTC. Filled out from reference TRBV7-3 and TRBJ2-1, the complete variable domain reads GAGVSQTPSNKVTEKGKYVELRCDPISGHTALYWYRQSLGQGPEFLIYFQGTGAADDSGLPNDRFFAVRPEGSVSTLKIQRTERGDSAVYLCASSPREGANNEQFFGPGTRLTVL.

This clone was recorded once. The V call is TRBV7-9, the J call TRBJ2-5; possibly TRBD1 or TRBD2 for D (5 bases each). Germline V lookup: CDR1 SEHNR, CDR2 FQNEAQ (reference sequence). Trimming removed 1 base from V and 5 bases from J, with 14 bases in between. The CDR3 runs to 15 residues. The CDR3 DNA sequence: TGTGCCAGCAGCTTAGTGCTGGGGCGAGGGGAGACCCAGTACTTC. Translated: CASSLVLGRGETQYF.

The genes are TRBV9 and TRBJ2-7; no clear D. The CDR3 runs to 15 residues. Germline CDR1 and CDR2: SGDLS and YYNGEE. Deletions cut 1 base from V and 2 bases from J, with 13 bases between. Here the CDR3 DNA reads TGTGCCAGCAGCGTAACCCCTTCGCCGACCTACGAGCAGTACTTC. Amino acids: CASSVTPSPTYEQYF.

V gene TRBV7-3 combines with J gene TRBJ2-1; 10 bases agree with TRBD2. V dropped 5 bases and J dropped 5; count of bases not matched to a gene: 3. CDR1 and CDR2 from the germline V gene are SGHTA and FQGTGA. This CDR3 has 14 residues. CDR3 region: CASSPSGSNNEQFF. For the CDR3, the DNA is TGTGCCAGCAGCCCTAGCGGGAGTAACAATGAGCAGTTCTTC.